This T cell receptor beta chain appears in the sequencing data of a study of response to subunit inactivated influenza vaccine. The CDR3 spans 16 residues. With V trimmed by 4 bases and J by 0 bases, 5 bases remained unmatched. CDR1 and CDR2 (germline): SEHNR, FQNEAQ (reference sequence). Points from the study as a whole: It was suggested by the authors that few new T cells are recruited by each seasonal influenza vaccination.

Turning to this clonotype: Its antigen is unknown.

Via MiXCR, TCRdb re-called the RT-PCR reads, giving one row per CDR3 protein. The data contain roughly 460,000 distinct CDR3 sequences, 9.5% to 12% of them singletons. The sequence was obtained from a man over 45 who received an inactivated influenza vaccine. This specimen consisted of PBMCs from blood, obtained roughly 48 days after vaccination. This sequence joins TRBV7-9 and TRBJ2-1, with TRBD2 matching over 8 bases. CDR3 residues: CASSSRGGYSYNEQFF. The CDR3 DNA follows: TGTGCCAGCAGCTCTCGGGGGGGCTACTCCTACAATGAGCAGTTCTTC.